The 10 T cell receptor beta chains below were found in one sample sequenced in a study of CD8+CD57+ T cells in acquired aplastic anemia. Genomic DNA served as template for TCR beta VDJ and CDR3 profiling. TCRdb used MiXCR to reprocess the reads, holding one entry per CDR3 protein. This sample has around 180,000 distinct CDR3 sequences, with 64% found just once. Sequenced: sorted CD4+, CD8+, or CD8+CD57+ T cells (not recorded which) from PBMCs. The origin of the receptors is a human donor with severe aplastic anemia or a healthy control (not recorded which).

The rearrangement links TRBV6-1 to TRBJ2-7, with 14 bases lining up with TRBD2. The CDR3 has 16 residues. J was trimmed by 4 bases and V by 7 bases; bases with no gene match: 9. Germline CDR1 is MNHNS and CDR2 is SASEGT. The CDR3 coding sequence is TGTGCCAGCAAGGGACTAGCGGGAGCCCTCGATTACGAGCAGTACTTC. Translated: CASKGLAGALDYEQYF.

V gene TRBV20-1 combines with J gene TRBJ2-3; 9 bases are shared with TRBD1. V dropped 4 bases and J dropped 1; count of bases not matched to a gene: 9. From germline, CDR1 is DFQATT and CDR2 SNEGSKA (reference sequence). CDR3 length equals 16 residues. The CDR3 DNA reads TGCAGTGCTAAACCGATGACAGGGGGACGCACAGATACGCAGTATTTT. This sequence encodes CSAKPMTGGRTDTQYF.

A remark on this clonotype: The junction does not match germline at one end; this may be a read error. The V call is TRBV19, the J call TRBJ1-5; TRBD1 might be the D (5 bases). The CDR3 extends over 14 amino acids. Germline CDR1 and CDR2: LNHDA and SQIVND (reference sequence). Here the CDR3 DNA reads TGTGCCGGTAGTTTGGGGTTCGACAGTCAGCCCCAGCATTTT. It encodes CAGSLGFDSQPQHF.

V and J are TRBV11-3 and TRBJ2-1; TRBD2 agrees at 10 bases. CDR1 is SGHNT, CDR2 YENEEA, per germline. V lost 0 bases and J lost 8; bases outside the gene matches: 4. CDR3 size: 15 residues. The CDR3 DNA reads TGTGCCAGCAGCTTAGAAGGGACTAGCGTCGATGAGCAGTTCTTC. Translated: CASSLEGTSVDEQFF.

This chain uses TRBV7-2 with TRBJ1-2; a possible D gene is TRBD1 (5 bases). The CDR3 is 13 amino acids. Trimming took 3 bases from V and 4 from J, leaving 9 bases between them. Germline loops: CDR1 SGHTA, CDR2 FQGNSA. The CDR3 protein is CASSLTDRYGYTF. Written as DNA, the CDR3 is TGTGCCAGCAGCTTGACAGACCGCTATGGCTACACCTTC.

In its sample, this clonotype was seen many times. The chain has TRBV6-6 and TRBJ2-6; tentative D call: TRBD1 (6 bases). The CDR3 extends over 18 amino acids. Trimming left V 2 bases short and J 2 bases short, with 16 bases between. Germline lookup yields CDR1 MNHNY and CDR2 SVGAGI (reference sequence). The CDR3 loop is CASSYLWTVIPGANVLTF. CDR3 sequence (DNA): TGTGCCAGCAGTTACCTATGGACAGTTATCCCTGGGGCCAACGTCCTGACTTTC.

The V and J genes are TRBV7-9 and TRBJ1-2; D is unclear. The ends were cut back, 5 bases at V and 7 bases at J, with 17 bases in the middle. CDR3 size: 14 residues. Per germline, CDR1 SEHNR and CDR2 FQNEAQ (reference sequence). CDR3 loop: CASSPSGPGGGYTF. CDR3 nucleotide sequence: TGTGCCAGCAGCCCCTCGGGCCCTGGTGGTGGCTACACCTTC.

This chain joins TRBV9 and TRBJ2-7; D possibly uses TRBD1 or TRBD2 (6 bases each). Trimming pared 5 bases from V and 0 bases from J, leaving 15 bases between. The V gene's germline CDR1 is SGDLS and CDR2 YYNGEE. The CDR3 covers 15 residues. The CDR3 bases are TGTGCCAGCAGTTCAGAGGGGGGCCTCTCCTACGAGCAGTACTTC. Its translation: CASSSEGGLSYEQYF.

In its sample, this clonotype was seen many times. CDR3 sequence (DNA): TGTGCCAGCAGCTTAGTCGTAGCGGGGGGGCCCGGCGCAGATACGCAGTATTTT. It encodes CASSLVVAGGPGADTQYF. The chain employs TRBV7-3 and TRBJ2-3, with 11 bases that match TRBD2. Trimming cost V 2 bases and J 4 bases; bases outside gene matches: 11. This CDR3 is built from 18 residues. Germline V gene lookup returns CDR1 SGHTA and CDR2 FQGTGA. The full variable domain, rest sourced from reference TRBV7-3 and TRBJ2-3, is GAGVSQTPSNKVTEKGKYVELRCDPISGHTALYWYRQSLGQGPEFLIYFQGTGAADDSGLPNDRFFAVRPEGSVSTLKIQRTERGDSAVYLCASSLVVAGGPGADTQYFGPGTRLTVL.

This clonotype was detected a few times. J is TRBJ2-7 and V is TRBV5-1; 7 bases are shared with TRBD2. CDR3 size: 14 residues. The V and J ends lost 6 bases and 0 bases, in that order; junction bases with no gene match: 6. Germline V gene data show CDR1 as SGHRS and CDR2 as YFSETQ. The CDR3 DNA is TGCGCCAGCAACCCGGGGGGTTCCTCCTACGAGCAGTACTTC. Protein sequence: CASNPGGSSYEQYF.